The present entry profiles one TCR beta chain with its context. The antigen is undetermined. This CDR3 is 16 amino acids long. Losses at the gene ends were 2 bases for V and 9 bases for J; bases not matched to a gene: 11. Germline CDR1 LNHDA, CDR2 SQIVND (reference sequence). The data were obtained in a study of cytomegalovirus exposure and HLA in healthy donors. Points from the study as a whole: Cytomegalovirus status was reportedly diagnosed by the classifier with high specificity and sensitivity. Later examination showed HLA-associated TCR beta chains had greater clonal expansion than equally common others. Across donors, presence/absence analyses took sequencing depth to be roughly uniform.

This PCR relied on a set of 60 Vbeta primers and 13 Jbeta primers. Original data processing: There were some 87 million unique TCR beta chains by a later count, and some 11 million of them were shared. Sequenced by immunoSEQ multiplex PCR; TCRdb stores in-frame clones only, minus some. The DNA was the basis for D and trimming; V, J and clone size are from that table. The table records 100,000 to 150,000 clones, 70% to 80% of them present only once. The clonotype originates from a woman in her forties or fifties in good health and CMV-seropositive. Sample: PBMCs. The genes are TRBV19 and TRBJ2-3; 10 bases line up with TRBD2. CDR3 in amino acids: CASSIQTSGLSGTQYF. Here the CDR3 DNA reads TGTGCCAGTAGTATACAGACTAGCGGGCTCTCGGGGACGCAGTATTTT.